The clone carrying this T cell receptor beta chain has more than one count but fewer than ten. Its specificity is not known. The germline gives CDR1 SGHTA, CDR2 FQGNSA. The ends were cut back, 7 bases at V and 1 base at J, with 10 bases in the middle. The CDR3 consists of 13 residues. This record comes from a study of response to subunit inactivated influenza vaccine. MiXCR, applied by TCRdb to the RT-PCR reads, yields one record per CDR3 protein. The profile shows approximately 530,000 distinct CDR3 sequences, approximately 6.9% of them singletons. Study findings and constraints: That few new T cells are recruited by each seasonal influenza vaccination was the authors' suggestion.

This clonotype was obtained from a man between 45 and 75 years old who received an inactivated influenza vaccine. The V call is TRBV7-2, the J call TRBJ2-5; D is uncertain. The specimen was PBMCs from blood, collected roughly 24 months after vaccination. Here the CDR3 DNA reads TGTGCCAGCACTTTGAACCCCCAAGAGACCCAGTACTTC. Translation: CASTLNPQETQYF.